This T cell receptor beta chain comes out of a study of blood T cell repertoires in COVID-19. At the level of the study: The origin of the acute and convalescent COVID-19 samples was the United States, Italy and Spain. From T cells, B-cell-depleted T cells, or PBMCs came the material, which was cDNA or gDNA.

This clone was seen only once. Germline values: CDR1 MDHEN, CDR2 SYDVKM. The CDR3 runs 12 residues. V gave up 1 base and J gave up 6 bases, with 6 bases separating them. How the authors handled the data: Reference gene primer amplification gave estimated nucleated cell counts. Sequenced by immunoSEQ multiplex PCR; TCRdb stores in-frame clones only, minus some. That table gives V, J and clone size, and the DNA gave D and trimming. The data contain hundreds of thousands of clones, 80% to 90% of them singletons. Sequenced sample: peripheral blood. V usage is TRBV28 and J usage is TRBJ1-1; no clear D gene. This clonotype originated in a man older than 75 with acute or convalescent COVID-19. CDR3 nucleotide sequence: TGTGCCAGCAGTTTATTGCGGGCTGAAGCTTTCTTT. Residues: CASSLLRAEAFF.